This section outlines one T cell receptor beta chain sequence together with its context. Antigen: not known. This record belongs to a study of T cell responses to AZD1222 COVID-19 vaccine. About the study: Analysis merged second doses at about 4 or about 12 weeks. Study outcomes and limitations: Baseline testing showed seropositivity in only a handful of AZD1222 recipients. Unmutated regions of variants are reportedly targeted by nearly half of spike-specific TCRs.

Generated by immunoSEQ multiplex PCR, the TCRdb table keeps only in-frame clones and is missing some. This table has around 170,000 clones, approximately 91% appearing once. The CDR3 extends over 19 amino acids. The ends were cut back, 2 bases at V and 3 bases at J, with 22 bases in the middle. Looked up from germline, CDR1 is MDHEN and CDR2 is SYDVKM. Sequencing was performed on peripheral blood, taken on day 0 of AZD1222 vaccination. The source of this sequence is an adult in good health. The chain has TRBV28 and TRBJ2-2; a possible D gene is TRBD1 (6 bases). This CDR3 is CASSLVTGTPIRDTGELFF. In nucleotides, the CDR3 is TGTGCCAGCAGTTTAGTGACCGGGACACCTATAAGGGACACCGGGGAGCTGTTTTTT.